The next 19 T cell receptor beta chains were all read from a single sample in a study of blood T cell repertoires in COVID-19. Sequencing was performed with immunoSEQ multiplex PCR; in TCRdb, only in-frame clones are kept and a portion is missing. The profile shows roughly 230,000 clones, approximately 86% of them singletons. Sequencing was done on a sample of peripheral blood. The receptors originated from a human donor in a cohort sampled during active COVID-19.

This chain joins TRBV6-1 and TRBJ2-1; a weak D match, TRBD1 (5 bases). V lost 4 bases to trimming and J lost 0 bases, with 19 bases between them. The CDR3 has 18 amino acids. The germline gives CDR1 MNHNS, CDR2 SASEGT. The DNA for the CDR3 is TGTGCCAGCAGTGGCTCCACAGGCATCCTCAGCTCCTACAATGAGCAGTTCTTC. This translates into CASSGSTGILSSYNEQFF.

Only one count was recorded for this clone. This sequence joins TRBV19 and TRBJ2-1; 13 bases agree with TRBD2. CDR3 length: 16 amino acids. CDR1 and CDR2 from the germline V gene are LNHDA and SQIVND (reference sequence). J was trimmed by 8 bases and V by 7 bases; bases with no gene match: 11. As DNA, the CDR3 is TGTGCCAGTACCCCCGGGACTAGCGGGATTAAGGATGAGCAGTTCTTC. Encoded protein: CASTPGTSGIKDEQFF. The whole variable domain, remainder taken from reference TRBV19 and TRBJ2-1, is DGGITQSPKYLFRKEGQNVTLSCEQNLNHDAMYWYRQDPGQGLRLIYYSQIVNDFQKGDIAEGYSVSREKKESFPLTVTSAQKNPTAFYLCASTPGTSGIKDEQFFGPGTRLTVL.

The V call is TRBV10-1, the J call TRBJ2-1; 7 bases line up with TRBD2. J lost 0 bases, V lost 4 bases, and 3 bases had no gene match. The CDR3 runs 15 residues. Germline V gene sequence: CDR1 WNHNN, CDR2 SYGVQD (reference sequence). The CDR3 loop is CASSAGGRSYNEQFF. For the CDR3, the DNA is TGCGCCAGCAGTGCGGGGGGTCGCTCCTACAATGAGCAGTTCTTC.

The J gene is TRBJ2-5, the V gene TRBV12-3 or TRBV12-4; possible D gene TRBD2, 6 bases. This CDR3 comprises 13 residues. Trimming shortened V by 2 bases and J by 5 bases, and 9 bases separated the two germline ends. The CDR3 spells CASSLIRGETQYF. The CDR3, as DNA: TGTGCCAGCAGTTTAATCCGGGGGGAGACCCAGTACTTC.

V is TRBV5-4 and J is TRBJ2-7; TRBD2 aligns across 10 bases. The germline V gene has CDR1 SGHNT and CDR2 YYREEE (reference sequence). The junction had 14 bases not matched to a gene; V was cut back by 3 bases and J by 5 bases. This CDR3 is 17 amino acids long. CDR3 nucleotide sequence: TGTGCCAGCAGCTGGGCCCCTCAGGTAGCGGGAGGCCACGAGCAGTACTTC. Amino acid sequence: CASSWAPQVAGGHEQYF.

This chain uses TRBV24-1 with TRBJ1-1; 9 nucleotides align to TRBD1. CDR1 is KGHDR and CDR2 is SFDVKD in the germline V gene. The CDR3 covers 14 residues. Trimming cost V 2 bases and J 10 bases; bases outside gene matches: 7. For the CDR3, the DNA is TGTGCCACCAGTGATTCGGACAGGGGATGGAGAGCTTTCTTT. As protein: CATSDSDRGWRAFF.

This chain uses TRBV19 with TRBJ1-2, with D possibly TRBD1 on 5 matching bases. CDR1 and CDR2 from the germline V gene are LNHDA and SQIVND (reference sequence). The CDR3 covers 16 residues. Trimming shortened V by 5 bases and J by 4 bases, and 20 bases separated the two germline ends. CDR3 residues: CASSHGGARKLYGYTF. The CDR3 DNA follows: TGTGCCAGTAGTCACGGAGGGGCAAGGAAGCTCTATGGCTACACCTTC.

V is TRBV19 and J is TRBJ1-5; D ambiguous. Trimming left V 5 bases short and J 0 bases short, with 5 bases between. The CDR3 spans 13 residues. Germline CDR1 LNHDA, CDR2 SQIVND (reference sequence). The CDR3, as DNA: TGTGCCAGTAGTTCTAATAGCAATCAGCCCCAGCATTTT. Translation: CASSSNSNQPQHF.

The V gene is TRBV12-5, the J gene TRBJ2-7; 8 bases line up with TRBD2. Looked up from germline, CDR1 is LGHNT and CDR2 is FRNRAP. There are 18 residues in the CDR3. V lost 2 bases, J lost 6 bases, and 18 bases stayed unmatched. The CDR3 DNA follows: TGTGCTAGTGGTTTGAATGTGGTAGCGGGAAACGTCCGGCTCGAGCAGTACTTC. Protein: CASGLNVVAGNVRLEQYF. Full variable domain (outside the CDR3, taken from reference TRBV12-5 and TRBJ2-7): DARVTQTPRHKVTEMGQEVTMRCQPILGHNTVFWYRQTMMQGLELLAYFRNRAPLDDSGMPKDRFSAEMPDATLATLKIQPSEPRDSAVYFCASGLNVVAGNVRLEQYFGPGTRLTVT.

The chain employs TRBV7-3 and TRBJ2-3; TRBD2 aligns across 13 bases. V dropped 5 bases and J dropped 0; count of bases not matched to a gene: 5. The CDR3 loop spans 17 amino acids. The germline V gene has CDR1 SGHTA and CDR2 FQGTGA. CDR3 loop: CASSVGLAGASTDTQYF. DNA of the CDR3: TGTGCCAGCAGCGTCGGACTAGCGGGGGCTAGCACAGATACGCAGTATTTT.

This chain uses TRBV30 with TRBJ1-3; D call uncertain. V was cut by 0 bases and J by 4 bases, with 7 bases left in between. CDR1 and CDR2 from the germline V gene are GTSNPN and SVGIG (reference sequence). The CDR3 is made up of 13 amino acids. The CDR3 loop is CAWSVLSGNTIYF. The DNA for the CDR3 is TGTGCCTGGAGTGTACTTTCGGGAAACACCATATATTTT.

CDR3 bases: TGTGCCAGCAGTGGAGCTGGAAACACCATATATTTT. It is translated as CASSGAGNTIYF. V usage is TRBV28 and J usage is TRBJ1-3; D not certain. The germline V gene encodes CDR1 MDHEN and CDR2 SYDVKM. The V end was cut by 5 bases, the J end by 2 bases, with 4 bases between. The CDR3 is made up of 12 amino acids. Complete variable domain (other parts from reference TRBV28 and TRBJ1-3): DVKVTQSSRYLVKRTGEKVFLECVQDMDHENMFWYRQDPGLGLRLIYFSYDVKMKEKGDIPEGYSVSREKKERFSLILESASTNQTSMYLCASSGAGNTIYFGEGSWLTVV.

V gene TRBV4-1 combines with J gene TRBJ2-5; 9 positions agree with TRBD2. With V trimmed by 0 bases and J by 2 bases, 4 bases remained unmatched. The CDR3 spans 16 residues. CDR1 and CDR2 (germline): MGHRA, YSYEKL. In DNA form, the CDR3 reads TGCGCCAGCAGCCAAGATGGCCTAGCGGGACAAGAGACCCAGTACTTC. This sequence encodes CASSQDGLAGQETQYF.

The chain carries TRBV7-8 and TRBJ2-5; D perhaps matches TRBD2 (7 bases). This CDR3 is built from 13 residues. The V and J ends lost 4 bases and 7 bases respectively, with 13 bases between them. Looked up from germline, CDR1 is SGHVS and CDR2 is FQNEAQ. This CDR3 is CASSSRGGGTQYF. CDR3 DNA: TGTGCCAGCAGCTCCAGGGGCGGGGGGACCCAGTACTTC.

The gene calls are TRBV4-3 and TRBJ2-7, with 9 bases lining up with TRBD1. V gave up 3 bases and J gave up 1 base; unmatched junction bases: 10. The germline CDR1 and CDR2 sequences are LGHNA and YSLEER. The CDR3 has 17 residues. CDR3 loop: CASSHAGTGKESYEQYF. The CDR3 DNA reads TGCGCCAGCAGCCATGCCGGGACAGGGAAGGAGTCCTACGAGCAGTACTTC.

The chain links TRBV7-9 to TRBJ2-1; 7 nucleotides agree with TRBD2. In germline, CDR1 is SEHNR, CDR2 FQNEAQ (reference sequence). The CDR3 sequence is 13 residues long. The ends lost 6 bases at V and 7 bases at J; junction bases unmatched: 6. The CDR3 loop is CASRSGGENEQFF. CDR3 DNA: TGTGCCAGCAGATCTGGGGGGGAGAATGAGCAGTTCTTC.

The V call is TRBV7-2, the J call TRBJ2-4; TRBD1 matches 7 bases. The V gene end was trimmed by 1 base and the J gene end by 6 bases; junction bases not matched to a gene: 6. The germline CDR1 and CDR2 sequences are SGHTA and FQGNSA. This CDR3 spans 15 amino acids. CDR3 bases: TGTGCCAGCAGCTTAGTACAAGCAGGGGGAAACATTCAGTACTTC. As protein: CASSLVQAGGNIQYF.

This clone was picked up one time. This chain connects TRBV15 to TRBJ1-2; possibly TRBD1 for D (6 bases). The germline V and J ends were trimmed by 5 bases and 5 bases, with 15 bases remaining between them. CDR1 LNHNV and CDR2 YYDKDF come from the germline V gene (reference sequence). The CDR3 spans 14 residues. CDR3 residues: CATSGSGQPYGYTF. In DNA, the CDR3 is TGTGCCACCAGCGGATCAGGACAGCCTTATGGCTACACCTTC.

The CDR3 is CASTEFRGHTEAFF. CDR3 nucleotides: TGTGCCAGCACCGAATTCAGGGGGCACACTGAAGCTTTCTTT. The chain uses TRBV28 and TRBJ1-1; 8 nucleotides match TRBD1. The CDR3 runs to 14 residues. CDR1 is MDHEN and CDR2 is SYDVKM in the germline V gene. Germline trimming cut 7 bases from V and 3 bases from J; bases unmatched to any gene: 7.